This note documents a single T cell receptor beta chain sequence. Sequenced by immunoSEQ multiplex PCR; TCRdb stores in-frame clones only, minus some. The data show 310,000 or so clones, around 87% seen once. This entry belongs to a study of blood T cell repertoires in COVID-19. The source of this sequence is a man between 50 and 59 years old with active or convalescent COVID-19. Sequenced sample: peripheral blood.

The CDR3 is CASSSRPGNTGELFF. The CDR3 bases are TGCGCCAGCAGCTCTAGACCCGGGAACACCGGGGAGCTGTTTTTT. The chain links TRBV4-1 to TRBJ2-2; D is undetermined. Trimming left V 5 bases short and J 1 base short, with 11 bases between. The CDR3 has 15 amino acids. CDR1 MGHRA and CDR2 YSYEKL come from the germline V gene.